This passage covers 26 T cell receptor beta chains from one sample sequenced in a study of cytotoxic CD8 clonotypes in ibrutinib-treated CLL. Profiling relied on immunoSEQ multiplex PCR, and the TCRdb table lists in-frame clones only, not all of them. This sample has fewer than 150,000 clones, with under 90% found just once. Sample: PBMCs, taken after 24 months of ibrutinib treatment. The receptors were gathered from a human donor with chronic lymphocytic leukemia.

V gene TRBV19 combines with J gene TRBJ1-3; D remains ambiguous. The germline CDR1 and CDR2 sequences are LNHDA and SQIVND (reference sequence). The CDR3 has 16 residues. V was clipped by 1 base and J by 0 bases, with 10 bases between them. The CDR3: CASSIVPVHSGNTIYF. In DNA, the CDR3 is TGTGCCAGTAGTATAGTTCCGGTACACTCTGGAAACACCATATATTTT.

The chain joins TRBV5-4 to TRBJ1-2, with D unresolved. This CDR3 has 14 residues. V lost 3 bases and J 4 bases, leaving 13 bases between the germline ends. From germline, CDR1 is SGHNT and CDR2 YYREEE (reference sequence). The CDR3 coding sequence is TGTGCCAGCAGCTATTCTGAGGGAGTCTATGGCTACACCTTC. Translation: CASSYSEGVYGYTF.

V usage is TRBV18 and J usage is TRBJ2-2; D might be TRBD2 (6 bases). The CDR3 covers 15 residues. Germline V gene lookup returns CDR1 KGHSH and CDR2 LQKENI. Trimming took 4 bases from V and 4 from J, leaving 13 bases between them. CDR3 in DNA: TGTGCCAGCTCACGAGGGACTCCACCCACCGGGGAGCTGTTTTTT. This sequence encodes CASSRGTPPTGELFF. The whole variable domain, filled in from reference TRBV18 and TRBJ2-2, reads NAGVMQNPRHLVRRRGQEARLRCSPMKGHSHVYWYRQLPEEGLKFMVYLQKENIIDESGMPKERFSAEFPKEGPSILRIQQVVRGDSAAYFCASSRGTPPTGELFFGEGSRLTVL.

The CDR3 region is CASSATGVPYTF. CDR3 in DNA: TGTGCCAGCAGCGCAACGGGAGTTCCCTACACCTTC. The chain is built from TRBV9 and TRBJ1-2; no firm D call. V lost 3 bases and J 10 bases, leaving 13 bases between the germline ends. In germline, CDR1 is SGDLS, CDR2 YYNGEE. The CDR3 has 12 amino acids. The full variable domain, with the rest looked up from reference TRBV9 and TRBJ1-2, is DSGVTQTPKHLITATGQRVTLRCSPRSGDLSVYWYQQSLDQGLQFLIQYYNGEERAKGNILERFSAQQFPDLHSELNLSSLELGDSALYFCASSATGVPYTFGSGTRLTVV.

A few counts support this clone. The V gene is TRBV27, the J gene TRBJ2-7; weak D call: TRBD1 (6 bases). This CDR3 is 14 amino acids long. Germline values: CDR1 MNHEY, CDR2 SMNVEV (reference sequence). Between the trimmed V and J ends, which lost 4 bases and 6 bases, there was a span of 16 bases. The CDR3 DNA is TGTGCCAGCAGTTCAACAGGGTCAGGTCGCGAGCAGTACTTC. Its protein is CASSSTGSGREQYF.

This clone was observed a few times. The chain employs TRBV7-9 and TRBJ2-7; no definite D call. Germline V gene sequence: CDR1 SEHNR, CDR2 FQNEAQ (reference sequence). The CDR3 length is 13 residues. The V end was cut by 5 bases, the J end by 6 bases, with 14 bases between. The chain's CDR3 is CASSANLVSEQYF. The CDR3, as DNA: TGTGCCAGCAGCGCCAATTTAGTCTCCGAGCAGTACTTC. The entire variable domain, with the rest obtained from reference TRBV7-9 and TRBJ2-7, is as follows: DTGVSQNPRHKITKRGQNVTFRCDPISEHNRLYWYRQTLGQGPEFLTYFQNEAQLEKSRLLSDRFSAERPKGSFSTLEIQRTEQGDSAMYLCASSANLVSEQYFGPGTRLTVT.

The chain employs TRBV5-4 and TRBJ2-1; 11 nucleotides line up with TRBD2. The CDR3 has 14 amino acids. The germline gives CDR1 SGHNT, CDR2 YYREEE (reference sequence). Losses at the gene ends were 2 bases for V and 12 bases for J; bases not matched to a gene: 7. The CDR3 coding sequence is TGTGCCAGCAGCTTCGTAGCGGGGGGGGCCGGGCAGTTCTTC. It is translated as CASSFVAGGAGQFF.

This chain connects TRBV5-4 to TRBJ2-7; D uncertain. The germline V gene has CDR1 SGHNT and CDR2 YYREEE (reference sequence). V lost 0 bases, J lost 0 bases, and 13 bases lay in between. CDR3 size: 16 residues. CDR3 DNA sequence: TGTGCCAGCAGCTTGGAACCCAGAGCCCCCTCCTACGAGCAGTACTTC. Amino acid sequence: CASSLEPRAPSYEQYF. The whole variable domain, remainder taken from reference TRBV5-4 and TRBJ2-7, is ETGVTQSPTHLIKTRGQQVTLRCSSQSGHNTVSWYQQALGQGPQFIFQYYREEENGRGNFPPRFSGLQFPNYSSELNVNALELDDSALYLCASSLEPRAPSYEQYFGPGTRLTVT.

The chain couples TRBV19 to TRBJ1-2, with TRBD1 matching 10 bases. Germline V gene sequence: CDR1 LNHDA, CDR2 SQIVND (reference sequence). V lost 2 bases to trimming and J lost 5 bases; unmatched junction nucleotides: 17. The length of the CDR3 is 19 residues. CDR3 sequence: CASSIPRPGDRGLKYGYTF. CDR3 DNA: TGTGCCAGTAGTATACCCCGCCCCGGAGACAGGGGGCTTAAGTATGGCTACACCTTC.

This clone has just one count. The chain recombines TRBV6-1 with TRBJ1-2, with a tentative D call TRBD1 (5 bases). CDR1 and CDR2 from the germline V gene are MNHNS and SASEGT. V was shortened by 1 base and J by 4 bases, with 10 bases between the two germline ends. This CDR3 comprises 14 residues. This CDR3 reads CASSEVGHPYGYTF. CDR3 DNA sequence: TGTGCCAGCAGTGAAGTGGGGCACCCCTATGGCTACACCTTC.

This clone has a handful of counts. V and J are TRBV7-9 and TRBJ2-2; TRBD1 matches 8 bases. This CDR3 spans 16 amino acids. Germline CDR1 reads SEHNR; CDR2 reads FQNEAQ (reference sequence). V lost 2 bases to trimming and J lost 2 bases; unmatched junction nucleotides: 4. CDR3 region: CASSLIPGGNTGELFF. Written as DNA, the CDR3 is TGTGCCAGCAGCTTAATCCCAGGGGGCAACACCGGGGAGCTGTTTTTT.

The DNA of the CDR3 is TGTGCCAGCAGTTACCAGGGCCAGCTAGCCGGAAACACCATATATTTT. Translation: CASSYQGQLAGNTIYF. The rearrangement joins TRBV6-5 to TRBJ1-3; perhaps TRBD1 as D (5 bases). Trimming removed 2 bases from V and 4 bases from J, with 15 bases in between. This CDR3 has 16 residues. From germline, CDR1 is MNHEY and CDR2 SVGAGI.

This clone was found many times. The same CDR3 is also encoded by other DNA sequences in this sample. This chain links TRBV19 with TRBJ1-5, with 7 bases aligning to TRBD1. J gave up 4 bases and V 9 bases, and 9 bases lay outside the gene matches. The CDR3 is 14 amino acids. Germline values: CDR1 LNHDA, CDR2 SQIVND (reference sequence). The CDR3 here is CASRDRSSNQPQHF. Here the CDR3 DNA reads TGTGCCAGCCGGGACAGAAGTTCGAATCAGCCCCAGCATTTT.

This clone was counted only a few times. The chain combines TRBV6-1 with TRBJ1-5; 7 bases match TRBD1. CDR1 and CDR2 (germline): MNHNS, SASEGT. J gave up 7 bases and V 6 bases, and 9 bases lay outside the gene matches. The CDR3 sequence is 14 residues long. CDR3 DNA sequence: TGTGCCAGCAGGGCACAGGGGCCGAGACAGCCCCAGCATTTT. Translated: CASRAQGPRQPQHF.

This chain joins TRBV21-1 and TRBJ2-7; the D segment call TRBD1 is taken from the table without a DNA check. TRBV21-1 is a documented pseudogene. The CDR3 consists of 13 residues. For the CDR3, the DNA is TGTGCCAGCAGCTTACAAAACAGGGGCGAGCAGTACTTC. It codes for CASSLQNRGEQYF.

The chain uses TRBV7-2 and TRBJ1-2, with 8 bases matching TRBD1. This CDR3 region has 16 residues. V was clipped by 2 bases and J by 3 bases; unmatched bases: 8. Per the germline V gene, CDR1 is SGHTA and CDR2 is FQGNSA. The chain's CDR3 is CASSLNPGGADYGYTF. The CDR3 region has the DNA TGTGCCAGCAGCTTAAATCCAGGGGGCGCAGACTATGGCTACACCTTC.

V and J are TRBV30 and TRBJ2-5; 8 nucleotides line up with TRBD1. Trimming at V came to 3 bases and at J to 5 bases, leaving 11 bases not matched to a gene. Germline assignment: CDR1 GTSNPN and CDR2 SVGIG (reference sequence). The CDR3 contains 15 residues. The CDR3: CAWSRETGARETQYF. The CDR3 nucleotides are TGTGCCTGGAGCCGTGAGACAGGGGCAAGGGAGACCCAGTACTTC.

V usage is TRBV6-6 and J usage is TRBJ1-1, with D perhaps TRBD1 (6 bases). The CDR3 spans 15 residues. Between the trimmed V and J ends, which lost 0 bases and 4 bases, there was a span of 12 bases. Germline CDR1 reads MNHNY; CDR2 reads SVGAGI (reference sequence). DNA of the CDR3: TGTGCCAGCAGTTACTCGTACAGGGCAGGCACTGAAGCTTTCTTT. It is translated as CASSYSYRAGTEAFF.

The gene calls are TRBV7-9 and TRBJ1-3; D is unresolved. Germline CDR1 reads SEHNR; CDR2 reads FQNEAQ (reference sequence). V gave up 5 bases and J gave up 5 bases, with 16 bases separating them. The CDR3 contains 15 residues. CDR3 sequence (DNA): TGTGCCAGCAGCCCAGTTGGGCGAATAAGAAACACCATATATTTT. Its protein product is CASSPVGRIRNTIYF.

This chain joins TRBV27 and TRBJ1-6; possible D gene TRBD1, 5 bases. Germline lookup yields CDR1 MNHEY and CDR2 SMNVEV (reference sequence). Trimming removed 3 bases from V and 13 bases from J, with 16 bases in between. CDR3 length: 14 residues. The CDR3 reads CASSFGQGPSPLHF. The CDR3 coding sequence is TGTGCCAGCAGTTTTGGGCAGGGCCCTTCGCCCCTCCACTTT.

This chain links TRBV20-1 with TRBJ2-3; D unresolved. V lost 3 bases to trimming and J lost 4 bases, with 5 bases between them. The CDR3 has 11 residues. Germline-derived CDR1 and CDR2 are DFQATT and SNEGSKA (reference sequence). CDR3 loop: CSARLADTQYF. In DNA form, the CDR3 reads TGCAGTGCTAGGCTGGCAGATACGCAGTATTTT.

The chain joins TRBV10-1 to TRBJ2-4; TRBD1 is a possible D gene (5 bases). Germline V gene data show CDR1 as WNHNN and CDR2 as SYGVQD (reference sequence). Trimming removed 0 bases from V and 5 bases from J, with 11 bases in between. This CDR3 has 15 amino acids. The CDR3 nucleotides are TGCGCCAGCAGTGAGTCGACTGGGGCGCAAAACATTCAGTACTTC. Translation gives CASSESTGAQNIQYF.

V and J are TRBV6-6 and TRBJ2-1, with TRBD2 identical over 16 bases. The CDR3 has 16 amino acids. Losses at the gene ends were 2 bases for V and 10 bases for J; bases not matched to a gene: 5. The germline gives CDR1 MNHNY, CDR2 SVGAGI (reference sequence). DNA of the CDR3: TGTGCCAGCAGTTACGGGACTAGCGGGGGGGCCCGAGAGCAGTTCTTC. It is translated as CASSYGTSGGAREQFF.

The rearrangement uses TRBV6-1 and TRBJ1-4, with 7 nucleotides matching TRBD1. The length of the CDR3 is 15 residues. Germline-derived CDR1 and CDR2 are MNHNS and SASEGT. J gave up 4 bases and V 9 bases, and 11 bases lay outside the gene matches. CDR3 bases: TGTGCCAGTAGGACTTCCGGGACAGTTAATGAAAAACTGTTTTTT. Translated, it gives CASRTSGTVNEKLFF.

The chain has TRBV11-2 and TRBJ2-7, with 9 bases aligning to TRBD1. The CDR3 is 16 amino acids. J was trimmed by 2 bases and V by 5 bases; bases with no gene match: 10. CDR1 is SGHAT and CDR2 is FQNNGV in the germline V gene. The CDR3 nucleotides are TGTGCCAGCAGCCGAACGGCCGGGACAGGGCCCTACGAGCAGTACTTC. Protein: CASSRTAGTGPYEQYF.

This clone is a singleton in its sample. This chain joins TRBV28 and TRBJ1-3; D might be TRBD1 (5 bases). The germline gives CDR1 MDHEN, CDR2 SYDVKM. The V gene lost 8 bases and the J gene lost 4 bases, with 18 bases spanning the gap. The CDR3 covers 15 residues. CDR3 in amino acids: CASRGGPLRGNTIYF. The DNA of the CDR3 is TGTGCCAGCCGTGGGGGACCTCTGAGAGGAAACACCATATATTTT. Complete variable domain (other parts from reference TRBV28 and TRBJ1-3): DVKVTQSSRYLVKRTGEKVFLECVQDMDHENMFWYRQDPGLGLRLIYFSYDVKMKEKGDIPEGYSVSREKKERFSLILESASTNQTSMYLCASRGGPLRGNTIYFGEGSWLTVV.